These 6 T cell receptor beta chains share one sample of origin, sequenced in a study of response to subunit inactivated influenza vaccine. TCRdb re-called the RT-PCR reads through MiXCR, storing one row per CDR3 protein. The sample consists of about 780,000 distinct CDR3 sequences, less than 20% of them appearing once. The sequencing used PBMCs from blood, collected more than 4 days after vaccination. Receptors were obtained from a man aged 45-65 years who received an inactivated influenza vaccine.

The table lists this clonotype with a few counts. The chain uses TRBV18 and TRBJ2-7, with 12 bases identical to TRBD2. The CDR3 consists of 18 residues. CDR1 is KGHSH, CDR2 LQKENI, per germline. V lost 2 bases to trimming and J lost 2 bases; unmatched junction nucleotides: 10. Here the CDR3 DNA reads TGTGCCAGCTCACCAGGACTAGCGGGACGACTTAGTCCCTACGAGCAGTACTTC. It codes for CASSPGLAGRLSPYEQYF.

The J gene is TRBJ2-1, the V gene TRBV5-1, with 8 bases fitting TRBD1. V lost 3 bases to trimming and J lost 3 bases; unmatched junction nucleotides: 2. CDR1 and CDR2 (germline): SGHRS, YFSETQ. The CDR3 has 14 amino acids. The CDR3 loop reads CASSWGQDYNEQFF. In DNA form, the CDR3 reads TGCGCCAGCAGCTGGGGACAGGACTACAATGAGCAGTTCTTC.

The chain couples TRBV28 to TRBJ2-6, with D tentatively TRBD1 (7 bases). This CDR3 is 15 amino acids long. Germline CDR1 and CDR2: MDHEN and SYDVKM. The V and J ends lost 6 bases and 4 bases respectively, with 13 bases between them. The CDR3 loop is CASSHRGGGANVLTF. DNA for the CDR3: TGTGCCAGCAGCCACAGGGGAGGCGGGGCCAACGTCCTGACTTTC.

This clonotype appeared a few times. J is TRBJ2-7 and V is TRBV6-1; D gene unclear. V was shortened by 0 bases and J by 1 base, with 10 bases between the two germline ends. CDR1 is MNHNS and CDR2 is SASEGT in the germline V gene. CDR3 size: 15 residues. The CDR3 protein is CASSEAILESYEQYF. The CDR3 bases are TGTGCCAGCAGTGAAGCGATATTGGAATCCTACGAGCAGTACTTC.

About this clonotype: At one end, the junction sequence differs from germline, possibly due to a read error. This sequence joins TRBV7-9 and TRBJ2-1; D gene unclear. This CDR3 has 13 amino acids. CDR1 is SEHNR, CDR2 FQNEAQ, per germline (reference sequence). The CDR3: CASSIRANNERFF. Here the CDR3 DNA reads TGTGCCAGCAGCATAAGAGCTAACAATGAGCGGTTCTTC.

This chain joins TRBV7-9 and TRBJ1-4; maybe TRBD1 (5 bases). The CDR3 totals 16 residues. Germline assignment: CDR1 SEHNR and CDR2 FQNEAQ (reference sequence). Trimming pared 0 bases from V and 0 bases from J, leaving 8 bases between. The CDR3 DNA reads TGTGCCAGCAGCTTAGCGATGGGGGCAACTAATGAAAAACTGTTTTTT. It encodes CASSLAMGATNEKLFF.